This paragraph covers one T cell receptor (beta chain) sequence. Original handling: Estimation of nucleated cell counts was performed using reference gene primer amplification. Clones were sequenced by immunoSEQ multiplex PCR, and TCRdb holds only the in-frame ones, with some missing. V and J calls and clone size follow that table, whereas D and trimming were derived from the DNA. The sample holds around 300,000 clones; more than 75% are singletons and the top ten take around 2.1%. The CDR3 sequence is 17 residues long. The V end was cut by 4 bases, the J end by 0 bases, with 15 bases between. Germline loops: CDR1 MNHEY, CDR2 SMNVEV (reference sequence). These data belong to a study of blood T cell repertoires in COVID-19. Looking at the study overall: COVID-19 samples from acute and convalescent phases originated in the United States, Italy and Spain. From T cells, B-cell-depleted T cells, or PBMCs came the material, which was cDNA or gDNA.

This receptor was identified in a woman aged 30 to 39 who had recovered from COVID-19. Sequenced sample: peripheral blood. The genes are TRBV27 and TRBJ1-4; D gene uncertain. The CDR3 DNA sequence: TGTGCCAGCAGTTCCCTGGCGGATTATGCAACTAATGAAAAACTGTTTTTT. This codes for CASSSLADYATNEKLFF. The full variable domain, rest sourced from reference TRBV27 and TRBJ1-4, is EAQVTQNPRYLITVTGKKLTVTCSQNMNHEYMSWYRQDPGLGLRQIYYSMNVEVTDKGDVPEGYKVSRKEKRNFPLILESPSPNQTSLYFCASSSLADYATNEKLFFGSGTQLSVL.